The 2 T cell receptor beta chains reported below all come from one sample, sequenced in a study of T cells in Graves' hyperthyroidism and ophthalmopathy. There were TCR beta CDR3 regions amplified from RNA transcripts. The HTBI primer set drove a first-round RT-PCR of the TCR CDR3. TCRdb reanalysed the multiplex PCR reads using MiXCR and keeps one entry per CDR3 protein. The data contain 750,000 to 900,000 distinct CDR3 sequences, roughly 40% of them singletons. Sequences were obtained from blood. The receptors shown here come from a man aged 18 to 29 with Graves' hyperthyroidism.

CDR3 loop: CSTDRYQPQHF. The CDR3 DNA is TGCAGCACCGACCGTTATCAGCCCCAGCATTTT. The gene calls are TRBV29-1 and TRBJ1-5; no firm D call. The CDR3 length is 11 residues. The germline V and J ends were trimmed by 8 bases and 5 bases, with 10 bases remaining between them. Per germline, CDR1 SQVTM and CDR2 ANQGSEA.

This clonotype was observed at least ten times. The chain recombines TRBV12-3 or TRBV12-4 with TRBJ1-2; D uncertain. This CDR3 has 11 amino acids. The V gene lost 6 bases and the J gene lost 8 bases, with 10 bases spanning the gap. CDR3 in amino acids: CASRLGGGYTF. DNA of the CDR3: TGTGCCAGCAGGCTGGGAGGAGGCTACACCTTC.